A single sample gave rise to the 20 T cell receptor beta chains below, sequenced in a study of cytotoxic CD8 clonotypes in ibrutinib-treated CLL (dated by TCRdb to the early 2020s). What the time point label conveys for this sample: about 11 months on ibrutinib. The library came from the immunoSEQ multiplex PCR assay. Held by TCRdb, this immuneACCESS table contains in-frame sequences only and omits some clones. Under half of the omission traces to an unresolved V gene where checked; the cause of the rest is unknown. In this sample the table shows some 81,000 clones, more than 75% of which occur a single time. Together, the top ten hold more than 4.5% of the sample. Sequencing used PBMCs, obtained after 12 months of ibrutinib treatment. The receptors were gathered from a human donor with chronic lymphocytic leukemia.

This CDR3 reads CASSGAGGKGQPQHF. Here the CDR3 DNA reads TGTGCCAGTAGTGGGGCAGGGGGCAAGGGTCAGCCCCAGCATTTT. This chain uses TRBV19 with TRBJ1-5; 8 nucleotides align to TRBD1. Germline V CDR1 and CDR2: LNHDA, SQIVND (reference sequence). This CDR3 is built from 15 residues. The ends lost 5 bases at V and 6 bases at J; junction bases unmatched: 9.

The chain links TRBV6-5 to TRBJ1-6; TRBD1 agrees at 10 bases. Trimming at V came to 4 bases and at J to 13 bases, leaving 10 bases not matched to a gene. Looked up from germline, CDR1 is MNHEY and CDR2 is SVGAGI. The CDR3 contains 15 residues. The CDR3 spells CASSSTGQGSFPLHF. The CDR3 DNA reads as TGTGCCAGCAGTTCAACGGGACAGGGGAGTTTCCCCCTCCACTTT.

The V and J genes are TRBV6-4 and TRBJ2-5; maybe TRBD2 (6 bases). Germline lookup yields CDR1 MRHNA and CDR2 SNTAGT. Trimming shortened V by 7 bases and J by 2 bases, and 20 bases separated the two germline ends. The CDR3 is made up of 16 amino acids. The CDR3 is CASTGEPGLRQETQYF. In nucleotides, the CDR3 is TGTGCCAGCACCGGGGAACCGGGACTCCGACAAGAGACCCAGTACTTC.

The chain carries TRBV5-4 and TRBJ2-3; 12 bases agree with TRBD2. The CDR3 spans 17 residues. Germline V gene sequence: CDR1 SGHNT, CDR2 YYREEE (reference sequence). V shed 4 bases, J shed 3 bases, and the junction held 9 bases outside the gene matches. CDR3 protein: CASSKGNLAGGTDTQYF. CDR3 bases: TGTGCCAGCAGCAAGGGTAACCTAGCGGGAGGGACAGATACGCAGTATTTT. The full variable domain, in which reference TRBV5-4 and TRBJ2-3 provide the parts outside the CDR3, is ETGVTQSPTHLIKTRGQQVTLRCSSQSGHNTVSWYQQALGQGPQFIFQYYREEENGRGNFPPRFSGLQFPNYSSELNVNALELDDSALYLCASSKGNLAGGTDTQYFGPGTRLTVL.

The chain carries TRBV7-3 and TRBJ1-1; perhaps TRBD1 as D (5 bases). V lost 4 bases to trimming and J lost 0 bases, with 9 bases between them. CDR3 length: 14 amino acids. From germline, CDR1 is SGHTA and CDR2 FQGTGA. The CDR3 region has the DNA TGTGCCAGCAGCTCGGGACCGATGAACACTGAAGCTTTCTTT. Its translation is CASSSGPMNTEAFF.

V is TRBV6-5 and J is TRBJ2-3; D gene unclear. This CDR3 region has 13 residues. Trimming took off 5 bases at V and 6 bases at J, with 12 bases between the two ends. Per the germline V gene, CDR1 is MNHEY and CDR2 is SVGAGI. CDR3 sequence reads: CASSRSRRDTQYF. The CDR3 region has the DNA TGTGCCAGCAGTCGCTCTCGACGGGATACGCAGTATTTT.

The chain carries TRBV28 and TRBJ2-7; D uncertain. The V end was cut by 5 bases, the J end by 5 bases, with 16 bases between. The CDR3 is 14 residues long. Germline-derived CDR1 and CDR2 are MDHEN and SYDVKM. This CDR3 reads CASSGVVPPHEQYF. The CDR3 bases are TGTGCCAGCAGTGGGGTAGTTCCCCCCCACGAGCAGTACTTC. The variable domain in full, with the rest retrieved from reference TRBV28 and TRBJ2-7, is DVKVTQSSRYLVKRTGEKVFLECVQDMDHENMFWYRQDPGLGLRLIYFSYDVKMKEKGDIPEGYSVSREKKERFSLILESASTNQTSMYLCASSGVVPPHEQYFGPGTRLTVT.

The chain joins TRBV20-1 to TRBJ2-7; D unclear. The CDR3 covers 11 residues. Germline assignment: CDR1 DFQATT and CDR2 SNEGSKA (reference sequence). The V end was cut by 6 bases, the J end by 4 bases, with 10 bases between. The CDR3 sequence is CSAPVLYEQYF. In nucleotides, the CDR3 is TGCAGTGCCCCCGTCTTGTACGAGCAGTACTTC.

The V and J genes are TRBV15 and TRBJ2-1; D remains ambiguous. The CDR3 extends over 12 amino acids. V shed 2 bases and J shed 9 bases, with 8 bases lying between them. Germline loops: CDR1 LNHNV, CDR2 YYDKDF (reference sequence). CDR3 sequence reads: CATSRPGLEQFF. For the CDR3, the DNA is TGTGCCACCAGCAGACCTGGGCTTGAGCAGTTCTTC.

This clone was observed a single time. The chain has TRBV25-1 and TRBJ2-2; 10 nucleotides agree with TRBD2. The CDR3 sequence is 16 residues long. The germline gives CDR1 MGHDK, CDR2 SYGVNS. V shed 4 bases and J 4 bases; nucleotides not matched to a gene: 6. The CDR3 sequence: CASSVPTSGITGELFF. Written as DNA, the CDR3 is TGTGCCAGCAGTGTACCCACTAGCGGGATCACCGGGGAGCTGTTTTTT.

The chain recombines TRBV6-5 with TRBJ1-1, with 11 nucleotides matching TRBD1. From germline, CDR1 is MNHEY and CDR2 SVGAGI. V lost 4 bases to trimming and J lost 5 bases; unmatched junction nucleotides: 6. The CDR3 length is 15 residues. The CDR3 is CASSFLGTGGTEAFF. The CDR3 DNA follows: TGTGCCAGCAGTTTTCTCGGGACAGGGGGAACTGAAGCTTTCTTT.

The chain is built from TRBV15 and TRBJ2-7; D unclear. The germline V and J ends were trimmed by 0 bases and 2 bases, with 11 bases remaining between them. CDR3 size: 15 residues. Germline V gene sequence: CDR1 LNHNV, CDR2 YYDKDF (reference sequence). The DNA of the CDR3 is TGTGCCACCAGCAGAGATTTGATACAAGCCTACGAGCAGTACTTC. Protein product: CATSRDLIQAYEQYF.

The V and J genes are TRBV7-9 and TRBJ1-1; the match to TRBD1 covers 7 bases. The germline CDR1 and CDR2 sequences are SEHNR and FQNEAQ (reference sequence). Trimming removed 1 base from V and 7 bases from J; junction bases left unmatched: 15. CDR3 length: 17 residues. The CDR3 protein is CASSLVPAGRGTGEAFF. The CDR3 DNA is TGTGCCAGCAGCTTAGTGCCCGCCGGCAGGGGGACGGGTGAAGCTTTCTTT.

This clone turned up a few times. The V call is TRBV28, the J call TRBJ1-5; no reliable D call. CDR1 and CDR2 from the germline V gene are MDHEN and SYDVKM. The ends were cut back, 5 bases at V and 6 bases at J, with 5 bases in the middle. This CDR3 is built from 11 residues. The CDR3 spells CASSRSQPQHF. The DNA for the CDR3 is TGTGCCAGCAGTCGTAGTCAGCCCCAGCATTTT.

The CDR3 sequence is CASSPPPGQGDTEAFF. The CDR3 bases are TGTGCCAGCAGCCCCCCACCGGGACAGGGGGACACTGAAGCTTTCTTT. J is TRBJ1-1 and V is TRBV11-3, with 11 bases lining up with TRBD1. Germline assignment: CDR1 SGHNT and CDR2 YENEEA. CDR3 length: 16 amino acids. Trimming at V came to 5 bases and at J to 3 bases, leaving 8 bases not matched to a gene.

This rearrangement joins TRBV6-5 to TRBJ2-5, with 10 nucleotides matching TRBD1. The germline V gene has CDR1 MNHEY and CDR2 SVGAGI. Trimming cost V 0 bases and J 5 bases; bases outside gene matches: 6. The CDR3 totals 16 residues. For the CDR3, the DNA is TGTGCCAGCAGTTACTCGTCGGACAGGGGGGGGGAGACCCAGTACTTC. Its translation: CASSYSSDRGGETQYF.

The chain uses TRBV7-3 and TRBJ2-7; D ambiguous. With 1 base removed from V and 0 bases from J, the gap between germline ends came to 4 bases. The CDR3 is 13 residues long. Germline V gene lookup returns CDR1 SGHTA and CDR2 FQGTGA. The CDR3 loop is CASSLRPSYEQYF. The CDR3 DNA is TGTGCCAGCAGCTTAAGACCCTCCTACGAGCAGTACTTC.

CDR3 DNA sequence: TGTGCCAGCAACTGGGACAGGGTGGTGGGGCCCCAGCATTTT. Amino acids: CASNWDRVVGPQHF. This chain joins TRBV28 and TRBJ1-5, with 9 bases that match TRBD1. This CDR3 contains 14 residues. Per the germline V gene, CDR1 is MDHEN and CDR2 is SYDVKM. With V trimmed by 7 bases and J by 9 bases, 10 bases remained unmatched.

J is TRBJ2-1 and V is TRBV19; maybe TRBD2 (6 bases). V lost 3 bases, J lost 4 bases, and 13 bases lay in between. This CDR3 comprises 15 residues. Looked up from germline, CDR1 is LNHDA and CDR2 is SQIVND (reference sequence). CDR3: CASSIEGRGYNEQFF. CDR3 bases: TGTGCCAGTAGTATTGAGGGCCGGGGGTACAATGAGCAGTTCTTC.

The chain combines TRBV4-2 with TRBJ2-1; 8 bases align to TRBD1. Per the germline V gene, CDR1 is LGHNA and CDR2 is YNFKEQ. The J segment lost 1 base and the V segment lost 3 bases, leaving 8 bases of the junction unmatched. The length of the CDR3 is 17 residues. The CDR3 DNA reads TGTGCCAGCAGCCATCAGTCGACAGGGGCGTCCTACAATGAGCAGTTCTTC. Translation: CASSHQSTGASYNEQFF.